This T cell receptor (beta chain) was identified in a study of shared clonotypes between healthy human individuals. The study, taken as a whole, reports: Large sequencing depth failed to make sorted-subset sequencing complete, rarefaction showed.

The data were produced by immunoSEQ multiplex PCR, yet TCRdb's version contains in-frame clones alone and is incomplete. The sample lists hundreds of thousands of clones, about 95% occurring once. CD45RO negativity and positive selection for CCR7 defined naive CD8 cells, a population that excluded terminally differentiated effector memory CD45RA+ cells. The germline V gene encodes CDR1 MNHNS and CDR2 SASEGT. V was clipped by 1 base and J by 13 bases, with 10 bases between them. CDR3 length: 11 amino acids. Comments on this clone: The antigen is undetermined.

Sequencing was performed on naive CD8+ T cells sorted from blood. This TCR came from a woman younger than 45 in good health. This sequence joins TRBV6-1 and TRBJ1-2; a possible D gene is TRBD1 (5 bases). In nucleotides, the CDR3 is TGTGCCAGCAGTGAAGGGACACCCGGCACCTTC. Translating it yields CASSEGTPGTF.